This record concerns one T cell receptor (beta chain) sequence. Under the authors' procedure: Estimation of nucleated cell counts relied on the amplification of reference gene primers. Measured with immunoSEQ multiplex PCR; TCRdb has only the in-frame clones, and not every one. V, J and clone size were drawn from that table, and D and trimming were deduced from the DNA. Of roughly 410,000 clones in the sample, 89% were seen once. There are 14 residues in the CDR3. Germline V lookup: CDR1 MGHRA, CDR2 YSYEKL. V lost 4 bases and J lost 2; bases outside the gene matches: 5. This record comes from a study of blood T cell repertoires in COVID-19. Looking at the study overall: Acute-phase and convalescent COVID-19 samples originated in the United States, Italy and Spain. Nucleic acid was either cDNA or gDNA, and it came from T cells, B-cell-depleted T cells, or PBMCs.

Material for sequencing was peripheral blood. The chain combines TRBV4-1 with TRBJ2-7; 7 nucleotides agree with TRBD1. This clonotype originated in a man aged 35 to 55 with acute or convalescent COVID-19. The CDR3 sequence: CASSPLGTAYEQYF. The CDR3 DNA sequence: TGCGCCAGCAGCCCTTTAGGGACAGCCTACGAGCAGTACTTC.